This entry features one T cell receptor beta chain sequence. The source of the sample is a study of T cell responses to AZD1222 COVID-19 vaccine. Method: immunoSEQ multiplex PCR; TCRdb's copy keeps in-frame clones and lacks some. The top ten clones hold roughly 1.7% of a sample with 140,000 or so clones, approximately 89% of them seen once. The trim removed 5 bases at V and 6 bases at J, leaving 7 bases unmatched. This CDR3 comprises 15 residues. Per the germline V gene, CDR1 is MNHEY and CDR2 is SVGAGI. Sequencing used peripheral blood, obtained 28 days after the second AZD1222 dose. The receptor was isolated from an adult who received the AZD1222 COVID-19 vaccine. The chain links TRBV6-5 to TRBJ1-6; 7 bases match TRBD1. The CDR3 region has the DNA TGTGCCAGCAGTAGAGACAGGGTCAGTAATTCACCCCTCCACTTT. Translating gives CASSRDRVSNSPLHF.